This T cell receptor (beta chain) was recovered during a study of response to subunit inactivated influenza vaccine. This clonotype was seen more than once but under ten times. The antigen is undetermined. Via MiXCR, TCRdb re-called the RT-PCR reads, giving one row per CDR3 protein. The sample lists over 800,000 distinct CDR3 sequences, roughly 20% seen once, with around 9.6% in the top ten. Study-level findings and limits: Authors suggested each seasonal flu vaccination may recruit only limited numbers of new T cells.

Specimen: PBMCs from blood, collected roughly 5 days after vaccination. The source is a man between 45 and 60 years old who received an inactivated influenza vaccine.

The CDR3 region is CASSRDRIGTGELFF. CDR3 sequence (DNA): TGCGCCAGCAGCCGGGACAGGATCGGCACCGGGGAGCTGTTTTTT. The chain has TRBV5-1 and TRBJ2-2, with 8 bases lining up with TRBD1. CDR1 and CDR2 from the germline V gene are SGHRS and YFSETQ. Trimming cost V 4 bases and J 4 bases; bases outside gene matches: 6. The CDR3 length is 15 residues.